The 7 T cell receptor beta chains listed next were all sequenced from one sample in a study of metastatic and nonmetastatic thyroid tumors. No treatment of any kind had been given to any patient before thyroid surgery. TCRdb re-called clones via MiXCR from the PCR reads. The sample shows about 21,000 clones, 15% to 20% of them seen only once. The sequencing sample was made of blood. The receptors shown here come from a male donor with papillary thyroid cancer or a benign thyroid nodule (not recorded which). Some clones in this sample may be carry-over from other donors' samples.

This clone was detected ten times or more. The CDR3 nucleotides read TGTGCCAGCAGTGAAACAGGGAGAGAAAAACTGTTTTTT. Its translation is CASSETGREKLFF. This chain uses TRBV2 with TRBJ1-4, with TRBD1 as a possible D gene (6 bases). Deletions cut 2 bases from V and 8 bases from J, with 9 bases between. CDR1 SNHLY and CDR2 FYNNEI come from the germline V gene. The CDR3 is 13 amino acids.

This clone appeared many times. The CDR3 is CASSGPSGSNEQFF. CDR3 DNA: TGTGCCAGCAGCGGGCCTAGCGGGAGCAATGAGCAGTTCTTC. J is TRBJ2-1 and V is TRBV28, with TRBD2 identical over 10 bases. The V segment lost 6 bases and the J segment 6 bases; nucleotides outside the gene matches: 5. Germline V gene data show CDR1 as MDHEN and CDR2 as SYDVKM. The CDR3 contains 14 residues.

The CDR3 coding sequence is TGTGCCAGCAGTGAATATCCCGTTACAGGAAGAAACATTCAGTACTTC. Residues: CASSEYPVTGRNIQYF. V usage is TRBV25-1 and J usage is TRBJ2-4, with D possibly TRBD1 on 5 matching bases. V lost 0 bases and J lost 6, with 15 bases in between. Germline V gene lookup returns CDR1 MGHDK and CDR2 SYGVNS. The CDR3 spans 16 residues.

The chain employs TRBV30 and TRBJ1-3, with 10 bases lining up with TRBD1. CDR1 and CDR2 (germline): GTSNPN, SVGIG (reference sequence). Trimming cost V 2 bases and J 8 bases; bases outside gene matches: 6. CDR3 length equals 14 residues. The CDR3 bases are TGTGCCTGGAGTACCGGACAGGGGGACGACACCATATATTTT. Translation: CAWSTGQGDDTIYF.

This clone was counted many times. The rearrangement links TRBV24-1 to TRBJ2-3; 9 bases match TRBD1. The germline CDR1 and CDR2 sequences are KGHDR and SFDVKD. J was trimmed by 4 bases and V by 3 bases; bases with no gene match: 4. This CDR3 contains 15 residues. CDR3 coding DNA: TGTGCCACCAGTGATGCCGGGACAGGGTCAGATACGCAGTATTTT. It specifies CATSDAGTGSDTQYF.

This clone appeared a few times. The CDR3, as DNA: TGTGCCAGCAGTTCAGTTGGACGGTCCTACGAGCAGTACTTC. Translation: CASSSVGRSYEQYF. The chain combines TRBV27 with TRBJ2-7; D is ambiguous. The V end lost 4 bases, the J end lost 1 base, and 11 bases lay between the germline ends. Germline loops: CDR1 MNHEY, CDR2 SMNVEV (reference sequence). The length of the CDR3 is 14 residues.

This clone was counted at least ten times. The rearrangement joins TRBV4-2 to TRBJ2-7; D not certain. V was pared by 5 bases and J by 4 bases, with 15 bases between. The CDR3 length is 14 residues. Germline V gene sequence: CDR1 LGHNA, CDR2 YNFKEQ. CDR3 nucleotide sequence: TGTGCCAGCAGCGACTCCCAACCAGTTTACGAGCAGTACTTC. Its translation: CASSDSQPVYEQYF.